Listed here are 5 T cell receptor beta chains from one sample, sequenced in a study of T cells in Graves' hyperthyroidism and ophthalmopathy. Amplification of TCR beta CDR3 regions used RNA as the template. HTBI primers were used for first-round RT-PCR of the TCR CDR3. One entry per CDR3 protein results from TCRdb running MiXCR on the multiplex PCR reads. Of about 530,000 distinct CDR3 sequences listed, 15% to 20% are singletons. The sequenced sample was blood. The receptors originated from a woman younger than 30 with Graves' ophthalmopathy.

This clonotype was counted many times. This chain joins TRBV27 and TRBJ1-2, with D unresolved. CDR1 is MNHEY, CDR2 SMNVEV, per germline (reference sequence). This CDR3 region has 13 residues. Between the trimmed V and J ends, which lost 5 bases and 2 bases, there was a span of 9 bases. The CDR3 protein is CASSPSGNYGYTF. Here the CDR3 DNA reads TGTGCCAGCAGTCCATCGGGAAACTATGGCTACACCTTC.

The chain has TRBV29-1 and TRBJ2-3, with D unresolved. CDR3 length equals 14 residues. CDR1 is SQVTM, CDR2 ANQGSEA, per germline. Trimming shortened V by 3 bases and J by 2 bases, and 12 bases separated the two germline ends. The CDR3 is CSVDESPNTDTQYF. The CDR3 nucleotides are TGCAGCGTTGATGAGTCGCCTAACACAGATACGCAGTATTTT.

This clonotype has ten or more counts. It may be a read error: a sequence one base away is much more abundant. V is TRBV10-3 and J is TRBJ1-2; 7 bases match TRBD1. Per germline, CDR1 ENHRY and CDR2 SYGVKD. J lost 3 bases, V lost 5 bases, and 3 bases had no gene match. The CDR3 spans 13 residues. The CDR3 DNA sequence: TGTGCCATCAGTCCCGGGACAGACTATGGCTACACCTTC. This gives the protein CAISPGTDYGYTF.

The table lists this clonotype with many counts. V gene TRBV2 combines with J gene TRBJ2-7; D is tentatively TRBD1 or TRBD2 (5 bases each). Germline V CDR1 and CDR2: SNHLY, FYNNEI. This CDR3 has 14 residues. V was trimmed by 8 bases and J by 2 bases, leaving 16 bases between them. CDR3 sequence reads: CASSEGRSAYEQYF. The CDR3 DNA is TGTGCCAGCTCCGAGGGGCGGAGCGCCTACGAGCAGTACTTC.

The chain employs TRBV3-1 and TRBJ1-3; a possible D gene is TRBD1 (6 bases). CDR3 size: 15 residues. Germline V gene lookup returns CDR1 LGHDT and CDR2 YNNKEL (reference sequence). V lost 4 bases and J lost 5, with 15 bases in between. Here the CDR3 DNA reads TGTGCCAGCAGCCCCGCGACAGGAATCAGAAACACCATATATTTT. This codes for CASSPATGIRNTIYF.